The 25 T cell receptor beta chains below were found in one sample sequenced in a study of OX40 agonist ivuxolimab in advanced cancers. Profiled with immunoSEQ multiplex PCR; TCRdb holds only in-frame clones, not every one. This sample has some 79,000 clones; about 90% occur once, and the top ten carry roughly 4%. The specimen comprised CD4+ or CD8+ T cells sorted from blood, sampled in a trial of the OX40 agonist ivuxolimab. These receptors came from an adult with an advanced solid tumor such as melanoma, head and neck, liver or kidney cancer.

V and J are TRBV14 and TRBJ1-2; D may be TRBD1 (5 bases). Germline-derived CDR1 and CDR2 are SGHDN and FVKESK. V lost 5 bases, J lost 8 bases, and 21 bases lay in between. The CDR3 is made up of 15 amino acids. The CDR3 sequence is CASSSQAGPSRGYTF. CDR3 DNA sequence: TGTGCCAGCAGCTCCCAGGCAGGGCCCAGCCGGGGCTACACCTTC.

This clone was recorded a few times. The J gene is TRBJ1-2, the V gene TRBV19; D gene ambiguous. The CDR3 is made up of 13 amino acids. V was trimmed by 5 bases and J by 8 bases, leaving 15 bases between them. Germline V lookup: CDR1 LNHDA, CDR2 SQIVND (reference sequence). As DNA, the CDR3 is TGTGCCAGTAGTTTAAGGCCCCTCGGAGGCTACACCTTC. This translates into CASSLRPLGGYTF.

J is TRBJ1-1 and V is TRBV4-1; D not resolved. Germline V gene data show CDR1 as MGHRA and CDR2 as YSYEKL. This CDR3 is 15 amino acids long. V lost 0 bases and J 3 bases, leaving 11 bases between the germline ends. The CDR3 loop is CASSQDMTRDTEAFF. The CDR3 bases are TGCGCCAGCAGCCAAGATATGACCCGTGACACTGAAGCTTTCTTT.

Here the CDR3 reads CASSPWDREMETQYF. The CDR3 DNA follows: TGTGCCAGCAGTCCCTGGGACAGGGAGATGGAGACCCAGTACTTC. The rearrangement links TRBV6-5 to TRBJ2-5, with 9 bases that match TRBD1. V gave up 5 bases and J gave up 5 bases; unmatched junction bases: 9. The CDR3 contains 15 residues. Germline V lookup: CDR1 MNHEY, CDR2 SVGAGI.

The chain carries TRBV6-1 and TRBJ1-5; D is ambiguous. V lost 1 base and J lost 7, with 14 bases in between. Germline CDR1 is MNHNS and CDR2 is SASEGT. This CDR3 is 15 amino acids long. CDR3 nucleotide sequence: TGTGCCAGCAGTGAAGGCCCGGGTCTGACCCAGCCCCAGCATTTT. Its protein product is CASSEGPGLTQPQHF.

Of note for this clone: The junction does not match germline at one end; this may be a read error. The same CDR3 can be traced to other DNA sequences in this sample. The genes are TRBV2 and TRBJ1-1; TRBD1 matches at 9 bases. Germline V gene sequence: CDR1 SNHLY, CDR2 FYNNEI. The CDR3 runs 15 residues. The CDR3, as DNA: TGTGCCAGCAGGGAAGACAGGGGGGCGAACACTGAGGCTTTCTTT. Amino acid sequence: CASREDRGANTEAFF.

This chain links TRBV2 with TRBJ1-6; perhaps TRBD1 as D (5 bases). CDR3 length equals 14 residues. The V gene lost 7 bases and the J gene lost 6 bases, with 13 bases spanning the gap. CDR1 SNHLY and CDR2 FYNNEI come from the germline V gene. The CDR3 sequence: CASTRWQGNSPLHF. Here the CDR3 DNA reads TGTGCCAGCACCAGATGGCAGGGTAATTCACCCCTCCACTTT.

J is TRBJ2-7 and V is TRBV11-3; TRBD2 aligns across 14 bases. This CDR3 is built from 19 residues. With 5 bases clipped from V and 0 bases from J, the junction kept 12 bases outside the gene matches. Per the germline V gene, CDR1 is SGHNT and CDR2 is YENEEA. CDR3 region: CASSKEGTSGSRFSYEQYF. In DNA form, the CDR3 reads TGTGCCAGCAGCAAGGAAGGGACTAGCGGGAGCCGTTTCTCCTACGAGCAGTACTTC.

V usage is TRBV5-1 and J usage is TRBJ2-5; the D gene is possibly TRBD1 (5 bases). V lost 1 base and J 2 bases, leaving 12 bases between the germline ends. This CDR3 has 15 residues. Germline V gene lookup returns CDR1 SGHRS and CDR2 YFSETQ. For the CDR3, the DNA is TGCGCCAGCAGCTTGATGGACAACCCACAAGAGACCCAGTACTTC. Its translation is CASSLMDNPQETQYF.

CDR3 sequence reads: CASSLSSGANVLTF. The DNA of the CDR3 is TGTGCCAGCAGCTTAAGCTCTGGGGCCAACGTCCTGACTTTC. This chain connects TRBV7-8 to TRBJ2-6; D not resolved. The length of the CDR3 is 14 residues. The V and J ends lost 2 bases and 0 bases respectively, with 2 bases between them. The germline CDR1 and CDR2 sequences are SGHVS and FQNEAQ.

The genes are TRBV28 and TRBJ1-5; tentatively, D is TRBD1 (5 bases). V dropped 7 bases and J dropped 1 base, with 14 bases sitting between them. This CDR3 is 15 amino acids long. Germline CDR1 reads MDHEN; CDR2 reads SYDVKM. Here the CDR3 reads CASTQGVRSNQPQHF. CDR3 sequence (DNA): TGTGCCAGCACACAAGGGGTTCGCAGCAATCAGCCCCAGCATTTT.

The chain carries TRBV28 and TRBJ1-6; a weak D match, TRBD1 (6 bases). Looked up from germline, CDR1 is MDHEN and CDR2 is SYDVKM. Deletions cut 6 bases from V and 3 bases from J, with 12 bases between. The CDR3 extends over 15 amino acids. The CDR3 coding sequence is TGTGCCAGCAGGGGGGGCCAAAACTATAATTCACCCCTCCACTTT. Encoded protein: CASRGGQNYNSPLHF.

The chain employs TRBV7-3 and TRBJ2-1; 9 bases align to TRBD2. V lost 1 base to trimming and J lost 3 bases; unmatched junction nucleotides: 4. The CDR3 extends over 16 amino acids. CDR1 is SGHTA and CDR2 is FQGTGA in the germline V gene. The CDR3: CASSLIASGNYNEQFF. The CDR3 nucleotides are TGTGCCAGCAGCTTAATTGCTAGCGGGAACTACAATGAGCAGTTCTTC. The full variable domain, in which reference TRBV7-3 and TRBJ2-1 provide the parts outside the CDR3, is GAGVSQTPSNKVTEKGKYVELRCDPISGHTALYWYRQSLGQGPEFLIYFQGTGAADDSGLPNDRFFAVRPEGSVSTLKIQRTERGDSAVYLCASSLIASGNYNEQFFGPGTRLTVL.

V usage is TRBV5-1 and J usage is TRBJ2-2; 7 nucleotides agree with TRBD1. Germline CDR1 is SGHRS and CDR2 is YFSETQ. V gave up 4 bases and J gave up 0 bases; unmatched junction bases: 6. The CDR3 length is 16 residues. CDR3 coding DNA: TGCGCCAGCAGCGTACCGGGACAGACGAACACCGGGGAGCTGTTTTTT. Translated: CASSVPGQTNTGELFF. The full variable domain, completed using reference TRBV5-1 and TRBJ2-2, is KAGVTQTPRYLIKTRGQQVTLSCSPISGHRSVSWYQQTPGQGLQFLFEYFSETQRNKGNFPGRFSGRQFSNSRSEMNVSTLELGDSALYLCASSVPGQTNTGELFFGEGSRLTVL.

V and J are TRBV2 and TRBJ2-1, with TRBD2 matching over 11 bases. Per germline, CDR1 SNHLY and CDR2 FYNNEI. The CDR3 spans 15 residues. V lost 7 bases to trimming and J lost 3 bases; unmatched junction nucleotides: 5. The CDR3 is CASKLLAGVYNEQFF. The DNA of the CDR3 is TGTGCCAGCAAGCTACTAGCGGGAGTCTACAATGAGCAGTTCTTC.

V is TRBV5-3 and J is TRBJ2-7, with 10 bases identical to TRBD1. TRBV5-3 is classed as an ORF, of uncertain function. Unmatched junction bases numbered 11, after V lost 6 bases and J lost 5 bases. The CDR3 loop spans 15 amino acids. The CDR3 protein is CARNHLGTGVHEQYF. CDR3 in DNA: TGTGCCAGAAACCATCTGGGGACAGGGGTGCACGAGCAGTACTTC.

The chain combines TRBV6-1 with TRBJ2-2, with 14 positions matching TRBD2. In germline, CDR1 is MNHNS, CDR2 SASEGT. This CDR3 region has 18 residues. With 4 bases clipped from V and 6 bases from J, the junction kept 10 bases outside the gene matches. For the CDR3, the DNA is TGTGCCAGCAGTGGAATGGGACTAGCGGGAGCGGTATCCGGGGAGCTGTTTTTT. Encoded protein: CASSGMGLAGAVSGELFF.

The chain uses TRBV5-1 and TRBJ1-2, with 9 bases that match TRBD1. V shed 0 bases and J 4 bases; nucleotides not matched to a gene: 7. This CDR3 region has 16 residues. Germline values: CDR1 SGHRS, CDR2 YFSETQ. The CDR3 sequence is CASSLDGQGSVYGYTF. DNA for the CDR3: TGCGCCAGCAGCTTGGATGGACAGGGGAGCGTCTATGGCTACACCTTC.

This clone was seen once. The genes are TRBV23-1 and TRBJ1-4; D gene unclear. TRBV23-1 is classed as an ORF, of uncertain function. V was cut by 4 bases and J by 6 bases, with 9 bases left in between. The CDR3 runs 13 residues. CDR3 nucleotide sequence: TGCGCCAGCAGTCCCTTTTGGGATGAAAAACTGTTTTTT. Translated: CASSPFWDEKLFF.

The rearrangement links TRBV19 to TRBJ2-4; 11 bases map to TRBD1. Per germline, CDR1 LNHDA and CDR2 SQIVND (reference sequence). J gave up 1 base and V 6 bases, and 8 bases lay outside the gene matches. The CDR3 totals 17 residues. The CDR3 loop reads CASSRTGGAPAKNIQYF. CDR3 coding DNA: TGTGCCAGTAGCCGGACAGGGGGCGCTCCGGCCAAAAACATTCAGTACTTC.

Regarding this clone: Distinct nucleotide sequences in the sample also encode this CDR3. The chain uses TRBV19 and TRBJ1-5; D unresolved. This CDR3 contains 13 residues. Looked up from germline, CDR1 is LNHDA and CDR2 is SQIVND (reference sequence). Trimming removed 4 bases from V and 2 bases from J, with 6 bases in between. The chain's CDR3 is CASSTQGNQPQHF. The DNA of the CDR3 is TGTGCCAGTAGTACGCAAGGCAATCAGCCCCAGCATTTT.

The CDR3 protein is CASSVAGGPGTGELFF. The CDR3 nucleotides read TGTGCCAGCAGCGTAGCTGGGGGGCCGGGCACCGGGGAGCTGTTTTTT. The chain couples TRBV9 to TRBJ2-2; D may correspond to TRBD1 or TRBD2 (6 bases each). The length of the CDR3 is 16 residues. Per the germline V gene, CDR1 is SGDLS and CDR2 is YYNGEE. V was trimmed by 0 bases and J by 4 bases, leaving 13 bases between them.

The V call is TRBV5-6, the J call TRBJ2-7, with TRBD1 as a possible D gene (5 bases). Germline CDR1 and CDR2: SGHDT and YYEEEE. CDR3 size: 14 residues. Trimming shortened V by 2 bases and J by 2 bases, and 11 bases separated the two germline ends. In DNA form, the CDR3 reads TGTGCCAGCAGCTTCGACAGAGTGGCCTACGAGCAGTACTTC. Translation gives CASSFDRVAYEQYF.

CDR3 sequence reads: CASSLQGSEQYF. CDR3 nucleotide sequence: TGCGCCAGCAGCTTACAGGGAAGCGAGCAGTACTTC. This chain joins TRBV5-1 and TRBJ2-7; weak D call: TRBD1 (6 bases). The CDR3 totals 12 residues. Trimming took off 2 bases at V and 6 bases at J, with 9 bases between the two ends. The germline V gene has CDR1 SGHRS and CDR2 YFSETQ.

This chain uses TRBV6-1 with TRBJ1-2; D is undetermined. The V end was cut by 5 bases, the J end by 2 bases, with 0 bases between. This CDR3 spans 10 amino acids. Germline CDR1 and CDR2: MNHNS and SASEGT. CDR3 protein: CASSNYGYTF. In DNA, the CDR3 is TGTGCCAGCAGTAACTATGGCTACACCTTC.